The next 19 T cell receptor beta chains were all read from a single sample in a study of response to subunit inactivated influenza vaccine. TCRdb reprocessed the RT-PCR reads with MiXCR, giving one entry per CDR3 protein. This table holds around 490,000 distinct CDR3 sequences, less than 10% found once. The sequencing here drew on PBMCs from blood, taken roughly 24 months after vaccination. These receptors were collected from a man aged 50 to 75 who received an inactivated influenza vaccine.

This clonotype was seen ten or more times. The chain couples TRBV5-1 to TRBJ2-7; 11 nucleotides line up with TRBD1. Germline CDR1 is SGHRS and CDR2 is YFSETQ. The V segment lost 3 bases and the J segment 6 bases; nucleotides outside the gene matches: 11. CDR3 length equals 16 residues. CDR3 residues: CASSSPRDRGSREQYF. The CDR3 DNA reads as TGCGCCAGCAGCTCGCCTCGGGACAGGGGGTCCCGCGAGCAGTACTTC.

V is TRBV6-1 and J is TRBJ2-5, with D possibly being TRBD2 (5 bases). Trimming pared 6 bases from V and 5 bases from J, leaving 16 bases between. The CDR3 loop spans 14 amino acids. Germline CDR1 reads MNHNS; CDR2 reads SASEGT. The chain's CDR3 is CASSRRNVEETQYF. The CDR3 bases are TGTGCCAGCAGCCGGAGGAACGTGGAGGAGACCCAGTACTTC.

This chain connects TRBV12-3 or TRBV12-4 to TRBJ1-2, with TRBD1 matching 7 bases. The V and J ends lost 2 bases and 5 bases, in that order; junction bases with no gene match: 14. The CDR3 runs to 17 residues. CDR3 region: CASSLKRRDSRIYGYTF. The CDR3 nucleotides read TGTGCCAGCAGTTTAAAGCGCAGGGACAGTAGGATATATGGCTACACCTTC.

This clonotype has more than one count but fewer than ten. This sequence joins TRBV20-1 and TRBJ2-3, with D perhaps TRBD1 (5 bases). Germline-derived CDR1 and CDR2 are DFQATT and SNEGSKA (reference sequence). The CDR3 contains 11 residues. V was shortened by 7 bases and J by 6 bases, with 11 bases between the two germline ends. CDR3 in amino acids: CSVRGADTQYF. CDR3 nucleotides: TGCAGTGTAAGGGGCGCGGATACGCAGTATTTT.

Worth noting for this clonotype: The DNA is omitted, as the CDR3 cannot be located on it reliably, and the CDR3 follows TCRdb's listing. The chain joins TRBV15 to TRBJ2-7; the table's D call of TRBD1 was not tested on the DNA. The CDR3 length is 14 residues, termini included. Germline lookup yields CDR1 LNHNV and CDR2 YYDKDF (reference sequence). This chain's CDR3 is CATSSTSQGYEQYF.

This clonotype was observed a few times. The rearrangement links TRBV20-1 to TRBJ1-2; D perhaps matches TRBD1 (6 bases). The CDR3 is 10 residues long. Per germline, CDR1 DFQATT and CDR2 SNEGSKA (reference sequence). The V end lost 5 bases, the J end lost 7 bases, and 8 bases lay between the germline ends. CDR3 region: CSAYRVGYTF. In nucleotides, the CDR3 is TGCAGTGCTTACAGGGTTGGCTACACCTTC.

This clonotype has just a few counts. The rearrangement uses TRBV6-2 or TRBV6-3 and TRBJ2-7; 12 bases are shared with TRBD1. V shed 2 bases and J 6 bases; nucleotides not matched to a gene: 5. Germline values: CDR1 MNHEY, CDR2 SVGEGT. The CDR3 totals 15 residues. The CDR3 here is CASSYRGQGASEQYF. DNA for the CDR3: TGTGCCAGCAGTTACAGGGGACAGGGGGCGTCCGAGCAGTACTTC.

This clonotype was counted ten times or more. The chain has TRBV6-5 and TRBJ2-7, with D perhaps matching TRBD1 (6 bases). V was trimmed by 2 bases and J by 2 bases, leaving 10 bases between them. Germline CDR1 MNHEY, CDR2 SVGAGI. The CDR3 loop spans 14 amino acids. Here the CDR3 reads CASSYGGGTYEQYF. Written as DNA, the CDR3 is TGTGCCAGCAGTTACGGGGGCGGCACCTACGAGCAGTACTTC.

The genes are TRBV28 and TRBJ2-1; TRBD2 agrees at 8 bases. Trimming removed 3 bases from V and 7 bases from J; junction bases left unmatched: 8. Germline CDR1 MDHEN, CDR2 SYDVKM. The CDR3 is 15 amino acids. CDR3 in DNA: TGTGCCAGCAGTTTTACCGGGGGGGGCCGGAATGAGCAGTTCTTC. As protein: CASSFTGGGRNEQFF.

This clonotype was observed a few times. The chain recombines TRBV7-9 with TRBJ2-1, with D unclear. Germline-derived CDR1 and CDR2 are SEHNR and FQNEAQ (reference sequence). The ends were cut back, 2 bases at V and 6 bases at J, with 5 bases in the middle. This CDR3 is 12 amino acids long. DNA of the CDR3: TGTGCCAGCAGCTTAATGGTCAATGAGCAGTTCTTC. Its protein product is CASSLMVNEQFF.

This clonotype has more than one count but fewer than ten. The chain joins TRBV4-3 to TRBJ2-5, with 9 positions matching TRBD2. Germline-derived CDR1 and CDR2 are LGHNA and YSLEER. CDR3 length equals 16 residues. V gave up 1 base and J gave up 2 bases; unmatched junction bases: 5. Here the CDR3 reads CASSQGLAVLQETQYF. CDR3 coding DNA: TGCGCCAGCAGCCAAGGACTAGCGGTCCTACAAGAGACCCAGTACTTC.

V usage is TRBV5-1 and J usage is TRBJ1-1; D unresolved. Germline CDR1 is SGHRS and CDR2 is YFSETQ. Trimming removed 4 bases at V and 2 bases at J, with 9 bases between. This CDR3 region has 13 residues. The CDR3 coding sequence is TGCGCCAGCAGCGCCGTAGGTAACACTGAAGCTTTCTTT. Translated: CASSAVGNTEAFF.

The J gene is TRBJ2-3, the V gene TRBV20-1; D is possibly TRBD2 (6 bases). V was shortened by 4 bases and J by 5 bases, with 19 bases between the two germline ends. Germline V gives CDR1 DFQATT, CDR2 SNEGSKA (reference sequence). CDR3 length: 15 amino acids. The CDR3 DNA sequence: TGCAGTGCTACCTTTAGCCCGGGAGTAGTAGATACGCAGTATTTT. The encoded protein is CSATFSPGVVDTQYF.

This clonotype was seen a handful of times. The J gene is TRBJ1-1, the V gene TRBV20-1; no clear D gene. This CDR3 is built from 12 residues. Per the germline V gene, CDR1 is DFQATT and CDR2 is SNEGSKA (reference sequence). V lost 5 bases and J lost 0, with 7 bases in between. DNA for the CDR3: TGCAGTGCTGTAGATATGAACACTGAAGCTTTCTTT. It translates to CSAVDMNTEAFF.

The sample holds many counts of this clonotype. The chain uses TRBV20-1 and TRBJ2-7, with 7 nucleotides matching TRBD1. CDR1 DFQATT and CDR2 SNEGSKA come from the germline V gene (reference sequence). The CDR3 runs to 14 residues. The V and J ends lost 3 bases and 3 bases, in that order; junction bases with no gene match: 8. In DNA form, the CDR3 reads TGCAGTGCTAGTAGTACGGGACAGTACTACGAGCAGTACTTC. It is translated as CSASSTGQYYEQYF.

This clonotype appeared a few times. This sequence joins TRBV4-2 and TRBJ2-1; D ambiguous. With 0 bases removed from V and 0 bases from J, the gap between germline ends came to 15 bases. The CDR3 sequence is 18 residues long. CDR1 is LGHNA, CDR2 YNFKEQ, per germline. The CDR3 sequence: CASSQEGISWSSYNEQFF. The CDR3 DNA sequence: TGTGCCAGCAGCCAAGAAGGGATTAGCTGGAGCTCCTACAATGAGCAGTTCTTC.

CDR3 sequence: CASRSLGETQYF. CDR3 bases: TGTGCCAGCAGATCGTTGGGGGAGACCCAGTACTTC. This chain links TRBV6-5 with TRBJ2-5; D unclear. CDR1 and CDR2 from the germline V gene are MNHEY and SVGAGI. The CDR3 consists of 12 residues. V shed 6 bases and J shed 5 bases, with 10 bases lying between them.

The gene calls are TRBV29-1 and TRBJ2-3; 10 positions match TRBD2. Germline CDR1 and CDR2: SQVTM and ANQGSEA. This CDR3 contains 16 residues. V was pared by 4 bases and J by 7 bases, with 14 bases of the junction left unmatched. CDR3 nucleotides: TGCAGCGTTGTACCCCCCCATAGCGGGGGGAGATATACGCAGTATTTT. Translation: CSVVPPHSGGRYTQYF.

This clonotype occurred many times. The rearrangement uses TRBV7-2 and TRBJ1-4, with D possibly matching TRBD1 (6 bases). Germline V gene data show CDR1 as SGHTA and CDR2 as FQGNSA. V dropped 5 bases and J dropped 8 bases, with 12 bases sitting between them. The CDR3 extends over 13 amino acids. Here the CDR3 DNA reads TGTGCCAGCAGCCTGAACAGGGCCGAAAAACTGTTTTTT. Encoded protein: CASSLNRAEKLFF.